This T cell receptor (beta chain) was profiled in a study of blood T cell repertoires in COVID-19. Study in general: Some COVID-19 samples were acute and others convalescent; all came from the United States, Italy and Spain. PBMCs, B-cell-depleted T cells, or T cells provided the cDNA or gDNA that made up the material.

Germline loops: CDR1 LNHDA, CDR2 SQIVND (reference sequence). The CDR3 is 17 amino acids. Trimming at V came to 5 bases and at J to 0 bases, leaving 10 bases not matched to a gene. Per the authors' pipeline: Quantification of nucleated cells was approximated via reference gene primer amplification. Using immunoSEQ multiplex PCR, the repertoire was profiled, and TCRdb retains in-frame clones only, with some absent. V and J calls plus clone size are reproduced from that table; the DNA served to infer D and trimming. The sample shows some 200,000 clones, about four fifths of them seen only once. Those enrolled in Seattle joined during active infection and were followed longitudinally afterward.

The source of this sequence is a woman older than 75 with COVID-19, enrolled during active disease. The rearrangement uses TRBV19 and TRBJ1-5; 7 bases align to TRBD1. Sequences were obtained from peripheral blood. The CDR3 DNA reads TGTGCCAGTAGTTCCCTGGACAGGCCTAATAGCAATCAGCCCCAGCATTTT. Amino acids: CASSSLDRPNSNQPQHF.